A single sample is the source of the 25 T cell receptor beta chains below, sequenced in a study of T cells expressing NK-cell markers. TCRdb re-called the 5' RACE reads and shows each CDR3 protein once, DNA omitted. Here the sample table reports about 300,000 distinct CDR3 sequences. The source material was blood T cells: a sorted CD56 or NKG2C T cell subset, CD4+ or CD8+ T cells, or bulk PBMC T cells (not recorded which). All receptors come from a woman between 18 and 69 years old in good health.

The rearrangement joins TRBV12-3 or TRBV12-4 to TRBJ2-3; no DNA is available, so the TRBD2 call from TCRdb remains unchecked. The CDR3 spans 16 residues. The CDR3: CASSSPGLAGGDTQYF.

The CDR3 is CASSPHDTVETQYF. The rearrangement links TRBV5-1 to TRBJ2-5. This CDR3 is built from 14 residues. Germline values: CDR1 SGHRS, CDR2 YFSETQ.

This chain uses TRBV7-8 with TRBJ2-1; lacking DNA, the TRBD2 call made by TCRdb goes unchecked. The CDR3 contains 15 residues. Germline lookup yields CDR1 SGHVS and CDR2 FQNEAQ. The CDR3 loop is CASSLAAGDYNEQFF. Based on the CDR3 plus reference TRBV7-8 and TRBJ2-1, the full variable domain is GAGVSQSPRYKVAKRGQDVALRCDPISGHVSLFWYQQALGQGPEFLTYFQNEAQLDKSGLPSDRFFAERPEGSVSTLKIQRTQQEDSAVYLCASSLAAGDYNEQFFGPGTRLTVL.

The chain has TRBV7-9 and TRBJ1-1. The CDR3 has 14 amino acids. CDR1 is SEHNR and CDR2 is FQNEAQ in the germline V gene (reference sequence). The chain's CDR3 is CASSFWQLNTEAFF. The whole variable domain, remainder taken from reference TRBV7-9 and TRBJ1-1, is DTGVSQNPRHKITKRGQNVTFRCDPISEHNRLYWYRQTLGQGPEFLTYFQNEAQLEKSRLLSDRFSAERPKGSFSTLEIQRTEQGDSAMYLCASSFWQLNTEAFFGQGTRLTVV.

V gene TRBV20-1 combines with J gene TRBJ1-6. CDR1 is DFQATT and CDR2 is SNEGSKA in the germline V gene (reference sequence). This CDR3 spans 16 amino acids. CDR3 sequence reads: CSALVTGGSYNSPLHF.

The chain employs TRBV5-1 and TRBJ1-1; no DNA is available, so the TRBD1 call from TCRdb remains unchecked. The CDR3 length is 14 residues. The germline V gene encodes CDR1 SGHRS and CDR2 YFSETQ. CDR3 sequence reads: CASSPRQMGAEAFF.

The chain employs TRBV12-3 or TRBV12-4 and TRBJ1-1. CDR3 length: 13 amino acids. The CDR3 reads CASSLDQTLEAFF.

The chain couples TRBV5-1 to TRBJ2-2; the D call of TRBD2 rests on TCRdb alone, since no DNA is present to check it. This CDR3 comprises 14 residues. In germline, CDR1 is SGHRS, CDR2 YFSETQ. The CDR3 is CASSAGANTGELFF.

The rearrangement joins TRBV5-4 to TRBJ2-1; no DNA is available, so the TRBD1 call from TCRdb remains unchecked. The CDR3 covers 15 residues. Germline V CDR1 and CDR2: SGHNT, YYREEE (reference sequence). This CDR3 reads CASSLGGEVYNEQFF.

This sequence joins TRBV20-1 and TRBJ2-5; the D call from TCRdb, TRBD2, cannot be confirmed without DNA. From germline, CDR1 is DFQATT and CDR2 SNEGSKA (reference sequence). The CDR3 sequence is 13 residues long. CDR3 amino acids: CSARTSGVETQYF.

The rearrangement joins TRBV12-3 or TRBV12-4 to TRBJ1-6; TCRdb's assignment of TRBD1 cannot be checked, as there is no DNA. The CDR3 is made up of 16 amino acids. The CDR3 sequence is CASTETGTSYNSPLHF.

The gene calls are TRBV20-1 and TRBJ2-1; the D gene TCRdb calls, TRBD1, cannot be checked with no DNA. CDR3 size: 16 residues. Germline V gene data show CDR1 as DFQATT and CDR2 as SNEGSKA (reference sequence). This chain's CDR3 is CSARDLGVPTYNEQFF.

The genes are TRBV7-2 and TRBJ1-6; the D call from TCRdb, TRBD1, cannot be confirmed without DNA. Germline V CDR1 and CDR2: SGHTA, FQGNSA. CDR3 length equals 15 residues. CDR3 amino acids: CASSPQGSYNSPLHF.

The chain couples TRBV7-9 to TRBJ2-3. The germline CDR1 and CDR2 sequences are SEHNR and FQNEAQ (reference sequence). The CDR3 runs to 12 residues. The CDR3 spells CASSLVLNTQYF.

CDR3: CSARRGYSNQPQHF. The chain joins TRBV20-1 to TRBJ1-5; TCRdb's D call, TRBD1, is unchecked because there is no DNA. This CDR3 has 14 amino acids. Germline V gene sequence: CDR1 DFQATT, CDR2 SNEGSKA (reference sequence).

This chain's CDR3 is CASSLSGNSPLHF. V is TRBV11-2 and J is TRBJ1-6. CDR1 is SGHAT and CDR2 is FQNNGV in the germline V gene. This CDR3 region has 13 residues.

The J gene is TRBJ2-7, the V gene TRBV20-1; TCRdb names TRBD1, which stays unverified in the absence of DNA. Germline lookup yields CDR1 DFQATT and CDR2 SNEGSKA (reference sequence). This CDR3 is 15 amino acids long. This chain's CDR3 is CSARDRQGARYEQYF.

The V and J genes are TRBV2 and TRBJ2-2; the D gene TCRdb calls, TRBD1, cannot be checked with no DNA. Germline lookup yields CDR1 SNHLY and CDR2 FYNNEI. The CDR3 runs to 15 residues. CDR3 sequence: CASDLTGGSTGELFF.

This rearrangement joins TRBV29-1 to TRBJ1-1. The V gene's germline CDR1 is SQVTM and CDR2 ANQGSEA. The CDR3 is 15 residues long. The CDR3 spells CSVFDRTRANTEAFF.

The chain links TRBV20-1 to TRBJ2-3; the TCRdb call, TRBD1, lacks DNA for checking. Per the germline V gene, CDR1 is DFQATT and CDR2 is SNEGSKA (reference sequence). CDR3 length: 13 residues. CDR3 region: CSAGGAGTDTQYF.

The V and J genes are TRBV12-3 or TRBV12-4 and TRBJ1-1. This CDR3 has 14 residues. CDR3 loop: CASSFKGWGTEAFF.

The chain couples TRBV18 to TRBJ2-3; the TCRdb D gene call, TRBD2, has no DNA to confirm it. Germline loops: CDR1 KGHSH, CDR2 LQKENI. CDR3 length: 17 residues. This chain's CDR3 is CASSPSRWAGVKDTQYF.

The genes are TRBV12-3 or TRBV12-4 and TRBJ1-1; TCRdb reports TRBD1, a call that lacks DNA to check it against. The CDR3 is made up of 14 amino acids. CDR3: CASNVHQGNTEAFF.

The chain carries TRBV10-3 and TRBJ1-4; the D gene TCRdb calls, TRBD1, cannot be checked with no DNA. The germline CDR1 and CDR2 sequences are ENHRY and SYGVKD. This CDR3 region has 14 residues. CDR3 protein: CAISGAPSGEKLFF.

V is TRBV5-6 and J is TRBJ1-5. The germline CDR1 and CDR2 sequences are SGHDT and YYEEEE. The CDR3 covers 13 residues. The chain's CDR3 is CASSLSDGGLQHF.